The next 32 T cell receptor beta chains were all read from a single sample in a study of blood T cells in healthy people across ages. Primers used in a second PCR of about 7 to 12 cycles were a sample-barcoded 5' primer and a J-beta primer mix. MiXCR, run by TCRdb on the 5' RACE reads, gives a single entry per CDR3 protein. The data show some 900,000 distinct CDR3 sequences, around 49% seen once. The sample consisted of blood. The receptors here all came from a man younger than 45 in good health.

This clonotype was counted only a few times. V usage is TRBV2 and J usage is TRBJ2-1; 9 bases line up with TRBD1. Germline V gene lookup returns CDR1 SNHLY and CDR2 FYNNEI. The ends lost 6 bases at V and 5 bases at J; junction bases unmatched: 5. This CDR3 has 14 residues. CDR3 nucleotide sequence: TGTGCCAGCAGCCGACAGGGGGTTCACAATGAGCAGTTCTTC. The encoded protein is CASSRQGVHNEQFF.

This clonotype occurred a few times. This rearrangement joins TRBV5-1 to TRBJ1-1; D is possibly TRBD1 (5 bases). The CDR3 length is 14 residues. The germline V gene encodes CDR1 SGHRS and CDR2 YFSETQ. Trimming stripped 1 base from V and 4 bases from J, with 11 bases between. For the CDR3, the DNA is TGCGCCAGCAGCTTGCAGGGTTTTGGCACTGAAGCTTTCTTT. Translation: CASSLQGFGTEAFF.

V is TRBV5-1 and J is TRBJ2-5, with no clear D. The germline CDR1 and CDR2 sequences are SGHRS and YFSETQ. V lost 7 bases to trimming and J lost 4 bases, with 11 bases between them. CDR3 size: 12 residues. The CDR3: CASAKQGETQYF. In DNA form, the CDR3 reads TGCGCCAGCGCCAAACAAGGAGAGACCCAGTACTTC.

This clonotype was seen a handful of times. The rearrangement uses TRBV20-1 and TRBJ2-1; a weak D match, TRBD2 (6 bases). The CDR3 totals 16 residues. Germline CDR1 DFQATT, CDR2 SNEGSKA (reference sequence). Trimming pared 3 bases from V and 4 bases from J, leaving 19 bases between. CDR3 sequence (DNA): TGCAGTGCTAGGGAGGCTATCGGACTAACGTACAATGAGCAGTTCTTC. It is translated as CSAREAIGLTYNEQFF.

This clonotype came up a few times. The CDR3 DNA sequence: TGTGCCAGCAGCCAACGGACTAGCGGTGAGCAGTTCTTC. It translates to CASSQRTSGEQFF. This chain joins TRBV6-5 and TRBJ2-1; TRBD2 agrees at 10 bases. V shed 6 bases and J 9 bases; nucleotides not matched to a gene: 5. This CDR3 contains 13 residues. Germline CDR1 MNHEY, CDR2 SVGAGI.

The rearrangement uses TRBV9 and TRBJ2-5; TRBD1 agrees at 7 bases. CDR3 length: 13 amino acids. Germline CDR1 reads SGDLS; CDR2 reads YYNGEE. V lost 2 bases and J lost 3; bases outside the gene matches: 1. The CDR3 reads CASSVGQEETQYF. The CDR3 nucleotides read TGTGCCAGCAGCGTCGGACAGGAAGAGACCCAGTACTTC.

The sample holds a few counts of this clonotype. V is TRBV19 and J is TRBJ2-5; 10 nucleotides agree with TRBD1. The CDR3 length is 14 residues. J gave up 5 bases and V 5 bases, and 5 bases lay outside the gene matches. The germline CDR1 and CDR2 sequences are LNHDA and SQIVND (reference sequence). CDR3 loop: CASSPRQGAETQYF. The CDR3 nucleotides are TGTGCCAGTAGTCCTCGACAGGGGGCGGAGACCCAGTACTTC.

V and J are TRBV7-9 and TRBJ1-6; D unresolved. V gave up 5 bases and J gave up 10 bases, with 9 bases separating them. Germline CDR1 reads SEHNR; CDR2 reads FQNEAQ (reference sequence). The CDR3 spans 12 residues. The DNA for the CDR3 is TGTGCCAGCAGCCAGGAAGTATCACCCCTCCACTTT. As protein: CASSQEVSPLHF. Supplemented by reference TRBV7-9 and TRBJ1-6, the full variable domain reads DTGVSQNPRHKITKRGQNVTFRCDPISEHNRLYWYRQTLGQGPEFLTYFQNEAQLEKSRLLSDRFSAERPKGSFSTLEIQRTEQGDSAMYLCASSQEVSPLHFGNGTRLTVT.

This clonotype was seen more than once but under ten times. The V and J genes are TRBV29-1 and TRBJ2-3; the D gene could be TRBD1 or TRBD2 (5 bases each). Per germline, CDR1 SQVTM and CDR2 ANQGSEA. V was pared by 5 bases and J by 4 bases, with 16 bases between. This CDR3 is built from 14 residues. The CDR3 nucleotides are TGCAGCGTTATTGATGTCGGGGCCGCAGATACGCAGTATTTT. This translates into CSVIDVGAADTQYF.

This rearrangement joins TRBV20-1 to TRBJ1-5; D ambiguous. Germline V gene data show CDR1 as DFQATT and CDR2 as SNEGSKA (reference sequence). CDR3 size: 12 residues. CDR3 amino acids: CRAGSSNQPQHF. The CDR3 DNA sequence: TGCAGGGCGGGAAGCAGCAATCAGCCCCAGCATTTT.

This chain uses TRBV20-1 with TRBJ2-3; the match to TRBD1 covers 11 bases. Germline-derived CDR1 and CDR2 are DFQATT and SNEGSKA (reference sequence). The trim removed 1 base at V and 2 bases at J, leaving 8 bases unmatched. The CDR3 extends over 17 amino acids. CDR3 loop: CSARVGDRGLITDTQYF. The DNA of the CDR3 is TGCAGTGCTAGAGTGGGGGACAGGGGGTTAATCACAGATACGCAGTATTTT.

In its sample, this clonotype was seen many times. The chain employs TRBV3-1 and TRBJ1-1, with 7 positions matching TRBD1. The CDR3 has 13 amino acids. Losses at the gene ends were 2 bases for V and 6 bases for J; bases not matched to a gene: 3. The germline CDR1 and CDR2 sequences are LGHDT and YNNKEL (reference sequence). Here the CDR3 DNA reads TGTGCCAGCAGCCAACGACAGGGAGCTGAAGCTTTCTTT. Translated: CASSQRQGAEAFF. The full variable domain, its missing parts supplied by reference TRBV3-1 and TRBJ1-1, is DTAVSQTPKYLVTQMGNDKSIKCEQNLGHDTMYWYKQDSKKFLKIMFSYNNKELIINETVPNRFSPKSPDKAHLNLHINSLELGDSAVYFCASSQRQGAEAFFGQGTRLTVV.

Concerning this clonotype itself: One base away lies a much larger clone, so this may be a sequencing read error. This chain connects TRBV6-4 to TRBJ2-2, with 7 bases matching TRBD2. Germline V gene lookup returns CDR1 MRHNA and CDR2 SNTAGT. CDR3 length: 14 amino acids. The DNA of the CDR3 is TGTGCCAACAGTGACTCAGCGGGGCACGGGGAGCTGTTTTTT. This gives the protein CANSDSAGHGELFF.

The chain carries TRBV5-1 and TRBJ2-3; perhaps TRBD2 as D (6 bases). The ends were cut back, 1 base at V and 2 bases at J, with 14 bases in the middle. Germline CDR1 reads SGHRS; CDR2 reads YFSETQ. The CDR3 contains 16 residues. CDR3 sequence (DNA): TGCGCCAGCAGCTTGTCGGCGGGGAGCGTCACAGATACGCAGTATTTT. Amino acids: CASSLSAGSVTDTQYF. Together with reference TRBV5-1 and TRBJ2-3, the CDR3 gives the full variable domain: KAGVTQTPRYLIKTRGQQVTLSCSPISGHRSVSWYQQTPGQGLQFLFEYFSETQRNKGNFPGRFSGRQFSNSRSEMNVSTLELGDSALYLCASSLSAGSVTDTQYFGPGTRLTVL.

The rearrangement joins TRBV9 to TRBJ2-1; D may be TRBD1 (5 bases). Germline CDR1 is SGDLS and CDR2 is YYNGEE. The CDR3 is 14 residues long. The V end lost 4 bases, the J end lost 6 bases, and 14 bases lay between the germline ends. For the CDR3, the DNA is TGTGCCAGCAGCCCACGGACAACTATCAATGAGCAGTTCTTC. As protein: CASSPRTTINEQFF. Combining the CDR3 with reference TRBV9 and TRBJ2-1 gives the whole variable domain DSGVTQTPKHLITATGQRVTLRCSPRSGDLSVYWYQQSLDQGLQFLIQYYNGEERAKGNILERFSAQQFPDLHSELNLSSLELGDSALYFCASSPRTTINEQFFGPGTRLTVL.

This clonotype appeared a few times. The chain has TRBV9 and TRBJ2-5; 7 positions agree with TRBD1. The CDR3 has 16 residues. Germline V gives CDR1 SGDLS, CDR2 YYNGEE. V gave up 3 bases and J gave up 0 bases; unmatched junction bases: 8. CDR3 DNA: TGTGCCAGCAGCGCCTCCTCGACAGGGCACCAAGAGACCCAGTACTTC. Translation gives CASSASSTGHQETQYF.

The chain joins TRBV5-1 to TRBJ1-1; D not resolved. V shed 2 bases and J shed 5 bases, with 16 bases lying between them. Germline V lookup: CDR1 SGHRS, CDR2 YFSETQ. The CDR3 contains 15 residues. This chain's CDR3 is CASSLSSPAGTEAFF. The CDR3 region has the DNA TGCGCCAGCAGCTTAAGCAGCCCGGCGGGGACTGAAGCTTTCTTT.

This clonotype was seen a few times. The J gene is TRBJ2-1, the V gene TRBV12-3 or TRBV12-4, with 9 nucleotides matching TRBD2. The junction had 9 bases not matched to a gene; V was cut back by 7 bases and J by 5 bases. The CDR3 is 15 residues long. CDR3 in amino acids: CASTLSGGLHNEQFF. The CDR3 bases are TGTGCCAGCACCCTTAGCGGGGGACTACACAATGAGCAGTTCTTC.

The rearrangement uses TRBV7-2 and TRBJ2-5; a weak D match, TRBD1 (6 bases). The CDR3 spans 16 residues. Per the germline V gene, CDR1 is SGHTA and CDR2 is FQGNSA. Deletions cut 1 base from V and 2 bases from J, with 14 bases between. This chain's CDR3 is CASSLVGTRAQETQYF. CDR3 DNA sequence: TGTGCCAGCAGCTTAGTTGGGACACGGGCTCAAGAGACCCAGTACTTC.

V is TRBV7-2 and J is TRBJ2-7; 9 bases are shared with TRBD1. Germline V gene data show CDR1 as SGHTA and CDR2 as FQGNSA. This CDR3 spans 14 amino acids. Germline trimming cut 4 bases from V and 7 bases from J; bases unmatched to any gene: 8. The CDR3 region has the DNA TGTGCCAGCAGCTACCGGGACAGGGTGAAAGAGCAGTACTTC. It translates to CASSYRDRVKEQYF.

Worth noting for this clonotype: One end of the junction fails to match germline, which may point to a read error. The chain links TRBV10-3 to TRBJ1-2; D is unclear. Germline-derived CDR1 and CDR2 are ENHRY and SYGVKD. This CDR3 region has 13 residues. The CDR3 protein is CASSEAEIYGYTF. The CDR3 DNA sequence: TGTGCCAGCAGTGAGGCCGAAATCTATGGCTACACCTTC.

This chain links TRBV25-1 with TRBJ1-4; a possible D gene is TRBD1 (6 bases). Germline CDR1 and CDR2: MGHDK and SYGVNS. Trimming cost V 3 bases and J 7 bases, with 15 bases left between them. This CDR3 spans 15 amino acids. The CDR3: CASSDGGRTFEKLFF. The CDR3 region has the DNA TGTGCCAGCAGTGATGGGGGGCGTACATTTGAAAAACTGTTTTTT.

This clonotype was observed a few times. The V and J genes are TRBV7-2 and TRBJ2-3; no definite D call. The germline gives CDR1 SGHTA, CDR2 FQGNSA. The CDR3 spans 14 residues. The V gene lost 0 bases and the J gene lost 4 bases, with 8 bases spanning the gap. In nucleotides, the CDR3 is TGTGCCAGCAGCTTAGCCCCGCCCCCAGATACGCAGTATTTT. Amino acids: CASSLAPPPDTQYF. Looking up the rest from reference TRBV7-2 and TRBJ2-3 gives the full variable domain: GAGVSQSPSNKVTEKGKDVELRCDPISGHTALYWYRQSLGQGLEFLIYFQGNSAPDKSGLPSDRFSAERTGGSVSTLTIQRTQQEDSAVYLCASSLAPPPDTQYFGPGTRLTVL.

This clonotype occurred many times. The rearrangement joins TRBV6-2 or TRBV6-3 to TRBJ2-7, with a weak D call TRBD2 (5 bases). There are 12 residues in the CDR3. V was trimmed by 4 bases and J by 4 bases, leaving 8 bases between them. From germline, CDR1 is MNHEY and CDR2 SVGEGT. The DNA of the CDR3 is TGTGCCAGCAGTTTACTAGATTACGAGCAGTACTTC. Amino acid sequence: CASSLLDYEQYF.

The chain is built from TRBV28 and TRBJ2-5; no definite D call. The CDR3 runs to 14 residues. The V end lost 2 bases, the J end lost 4 bases, and 11 bases lay between the germline ends. From germline, CDR1 is MDHEN and CDR2 SYDVKM. The CDR3 reads CASSLGQFRETQYF. CDR3 sequence (DNA): TGTGCCAGCAGTTTAGGTCAGTTTCGAGAGACCCAGTACTTC.

This clonotype was found once. The V gene is TRBV9, the J gene TRBJ1-2; 8 bases are a match to TRBD1. Germline values: CDR1 SGDLS, CDR2 YYNGEE. This CDR3 spans 15 amino acids. Losses at the gene ends were 5 bases for V and 4 bases for J; bases not matched to a gene: 10. CDR3 amino acids: CASSGRGQGSYGYTF. CDR3 sequence (DNA): TGTGCCAGCAGTGGCAGGGGGCAGGGGAGCTATGGCTACACCTTC.

The V gene is TRBV7-9, the J gene TRBJ2-7; tentatively, D is TRBD1 or TRBD2 (5 bases each). Germline-derived CDR1 and CDR2 are SEHNR and FQNEAQ (reference sequence). Trimming cost V 1 base and J 5 bases, with 9 bases left between them. CDR3 length equals 13 residues. CDR3 coding DNA: TGTGCCAGCAGCTTAGGCAGGGAGAACGAGCAGTACTTC. Its translation: CASSLGRENEQYF.

The chain recombines TRBV7-8 with TRBJ2-5; D unclear. The CDR3 has 14 residues. The V and J ends lost 1 base and 5 bases respectively, with 11 bases between them. Germline lookup yields CDR1 SGHVS and CDR2 FQNEAQ. DNA of the CDR3: TGTGCCAGCAGCTTAGTAGTCCTCCGGGAGACCCAGTACTTC. Protein: CASSLVVLRETQYF.

V gene TRBV29-1 combines with J gene TRBJ2-3; D may be TRBD2 (6 bases). Between the trimmed V and J ends, which lost 0 bases and 1 base, there was a span of 14 bases. The length of the CDR3 is 16 residues. Germline CDR1 and CDR2: SQVTM and ANQGSEA. The CDR3 spells CSVEDRVGGGTDTQYF. The CDR3 bases are TGCAGCGTTGAAGATAGGGTGGGCGGGGGCACAGATACGCAGTATTTT.

In this sample, this clonotype turned up a few times. The V call is TRBV4-1, the J call TRBJ1-6; 8 bases fit TRBD1. In germline, CDR1 is MGHRA, CDR2 YSYEKL. V lost 0 bases to trimming and J lost 10 bases; unmatched junction nucleotides: 8. The CDR3 is 16 residues long. This CDR3 is CASSQDKGTGGSPLHF. CDR3 bases: TGCGCCAGCAGCCAAGATAAGGGGACAGGTGGATCACCCCTCCACTTT.

Only a few counts were recorded for this clonotype. This chain's CDR3 is CASSQEGVGGYTF. CDR3 sequence (DNA): TGTGCCAGCAGCCAAGAAGGAGTGGGTGGCTACACCTTC. V gene TRBV4-2 combines with J gene TRBJ1-2; D remains ambiguous. V lost 0 bases and J lost 7, with 9 bases in between. The CDR3 covers 13 residues. The germline CDR1 and CDR2 sequences are LGHNA and YNFKEQ.

There are a few counts of this clonotype. CDR3 sequence reads: CASSQGQGRTTDTQYF. For the CDR3, the DNA is TGCGCCAGCAGCCAAGGCCAAGGGAGGACCACAGATACGCAGTATTTT. The chain recombines TRBV4-1 with TRBJ2-3, with a possible D match to TRBD2 (6 bases). The CDR3 contains 16 residues. V gave up 1 base and J gave up 2 bases, with 13 bases separating them. Germline CDR1 and CDR2: MGHRA and YSYEKL.